This T cell receptor beta chain was sequenced for a study of T cell responses to AZD1222 COVID-19 vaccine. Comment on this clone: Its antigen remains unknown.

Assay used: immunoSEQ multiplex PCR; TCRdb lists only in-frame clones, some missing. Of about 110,000 clones in the sample, around 90% were seen once. Whole-study results and caveats: Samples come after the peak T cell response, not at day 14. Spike-wide vaccine-associated CD4 TCRs dominated at 160-218 and 743-854. Seropositive AZD1222 recipients at baseline numbered only five or six.

This clonotype was obtained from an adult in good health. This material consisted of peripheral blood, taken on day 0 of AZD1222 vaccination.

CDR3 sequence reads: CAVLAGYEQYF. Here the CDR3 DNA reads TGTGCCGTCTTAGCAGGCTACGAGCAGTACTTC. The chain is built from TRBV10-3 and TRBJ2-7; D is undetermined. Germline V lookup: CDR1 ENHRY, CDR2 SYGVKD. The length of the CDR3 is 11 residues. Trimming pared 11 bases from V and 3 bases from J, leaving 11 bases between.